This T cell receptor beta chain is drawn from a study of shared clonotypes between healthy human individuals (dated by TCRdb to 2018 to 2020). As for the study more broadly: The cohort comprised a couple of women and a few men aged 18 to 49 years. Per donor, leukapheresis produced somewhere between about 0.94 and 9.5 billion PBMCs. To increase sequencing depth and limit assay-specific biases, TCR repertoire library preparation and sequencing were carried out by different laboratories using diverse techniques. For each donor, CD4 naive and CD4 memory were each given three plates, CD8 naive was given two plates, and CD8 memory was given one plate. The study deeply sequenced blood TCR repertoires of five healthy adults to estimate repertoire size and the extent of clonotype sharing between individuals. Broad study findings and their caveats: Across a few donors, approximately 5% of naive CD4, 3.5% of naive CD8, around 2.5% of memory CD4, and approximately 0.42% of memory CD8 clonotypes were shared. Rarefaction of sorted-subset datasets indicated incomplete sequencing despite the large sequencing depth. Because the study included a small number of donors, the genetic and exposure-history diversity represented was limited. Sampling was restricted to blood, and TCR repertoires in tissue are likely to differ from TCR repertoires in blood. Pairwise subsampling indicated that sequencing depth was expected to affect the degree of clonotype sharing among donors. Clonotypes shared by all four sorted-subset donors showed higher generation probabilities than non-shared clonotypes. Naive subsets generally had larger estimated clonotype richness than memory subsets.

The donors were healthy, HIV-negative adults with no recently reported acute infections or vaccinations. Only Caucasian adults living in Nashville, Tennessee, USA were represented among the donors. CD4+ T cells were enriched through magnetic negative selection, after which naive cells were positively selected on CD45RA and the remaining negative fraction served as the memory subset. Blood was obtained by leukapheresis, after which PBMCs were separated by Ficoll-Histopaque density gradient centrifugation and cryopreserved in liquid nitrogen vapor phase. Analytical flow cytometry was used to check the purity and quantity of each magnetically sorted T cell population. Genomic DNA was isolated from every sorted fraction and measured by UV absorbance on a Nanodrop 2000c. Of note for this clone: The antigen this receptor binds is unknown. No base quality values were provided; no much bigger clone lies one nucleotide off.

TCR CDR3 regions were amplified from genomic DNA by multiplex PCR using the deep immunoSEQ assay. Genomic DNA extracted from each cell subset was distributed evenly over all wells of several immunoSEQ 96-well plates, and each plate served as one replicate. Each replicate PCR for sorted subsets received about 0.2 ug genomic DNA, equal to about 30,000 T cell genomes. The purified libraries were quantified using a Qubit 3.0 fluorometer, sized with a Bioanalyzer 2100, and then quantified again using the KAPA Library Quantification kit. Each immunoSEQ 96-well plate was sequenced on its own single-read 150-cycle Illumina NextSeq 550 flow cell. In the source study's methods: The immunoSEQ output contained only junctional sequences without quality scores, so filtering could not match that applied to full-length reads. To assign V/J genes and CDR3, sequences were annotated against IMGT germline references using PyIR, a Python wrapper for IgBLAST v1.9. Reads were removed for weak V/J assignments (E-value above 1e-6), missing CDR3, stop codons, out-of-frame junctions, or ambiguous translated residues. V3J clonotypes were defined as sequences sharing an identical inferred V gene, J gene, and CDR3 amino acid sequence. To compute the percentage overlap between repertoires, the number of shared unique clonotypes was divided by the size of the smaller repertoire. RTK rarefaction, the Chao1 estimator, and Recon v2.1 estimates of unobserved clonotypes were used to assess repertoire richness. For all TCRbeta clonotypes obtained by the gDNA method from a few donors, generation probabilities were computed with OLGA. In its TCRdb copy, this immuneACCESS table keeps in-frame sequences only and misses some clones. Where compared with another copy, unresolved V genes explain less than half of these, and the others have no known cause. V, J and clone size reflect that table, while D and trimming were determined from the DNA. This sample is represented by around 700,000 clones; about 80% of them were singletons. The ten largest clones represent around 1.8% of the sample.

Trimmed from V: 7 bases; trimmed from J: 3 bases; junction bases lacking a gene match: 2. From the cysteine through the phenylalanine, the CDR3 covers 14 amino acids. Only CDR3 DNA is held: 42 bases, read in frame from base 1. CDR1 and CDR2, per the germline V gene, are ENHRY and SYGVKD. This receptor was obtained from a woman aged 30 to 39 in good health. The sequence joins TRBV10-3 to TRBJ2-1, and 11 junction bases match TRBD2. The material sequenced was memory CD4+ T cells sorted from blood. This specimen's cell subset or site label, interpreted: CD45RA-negative fraction. The nucleotide sequence is TGTGCCATCAAGGGACTAGCGGACTACAATGAGCAGTTCTTC. It codes for CAIKGLADYNEQFF.